Sequencing of this TCR beta chain was carried out in a study of blood T cells in healthy people across ages. Primers used in a second PCR of about 7 to 12 cycles were a sample-barcoded 5' primer and a J-beta primer mix. TCRdb re-analysed the 5' RACE reads in MiXCR, keeping a single row per CDR3 protein. This table holds 450,000 to 700,000 distinct CDR3 sequences, about 26% found once. Total RNA was isolated from each sample in quantities of at least 6 micrograms. This CDR3 comprises 15 residues. Germline V gene data show CDR1 as SGHTA and CDR2 as FQGNSA. V lost 4 bases to trimming and J lost 2 bases, with 9 bases between them. Study-level points and caveats: Diversity figures based on one million T cells were deemed too low. The recorded TCR beta diversity per million T cells decreased in a roughly linear manner with age. Unknown donor CMV status possibly confounded expanded clonotype changes.

For this clonotype: No antigen is known for it.

The source material was blood. The chain has TRBV7-2 and TRBJ2-6; tentatively, D is TRBD1 (6 bases). The clonotype originates from a woman between 65 and 79 years old in good health. The CDR3: CASSSGQPGANVLTF. CDR3 DNA sequence: TGTGCCAGCAGCTCAGGACAGCCTGGGGCCAACGTCCTGACTTTC.